This T cell receptor beta chain originates from a study of T cell responses to AZD1222 COVID-19 vaccine. Overall study findings and caveats: White British donors predominated, females outnumbered males, and clonal diversity was possibly underestimated. Every sample of the repertoires postdated the peak T cell response.

Doses given second, at about 4 or about 12 weeks, were pooled. A note on this clone: What it recognizes is unknown.

This CDR3 contains 12 residues. V lost 1 base to trimming and J lost 13 bases, with 13 bases between them. Germline V gene lookup returns CDR1 LGHDT and CDR2 YNNKEL (reference sequence). Only in-frame clones appear in the TCRdb table, and some are missing; sequencing was by immunoSEQ multiplex PCR. The sample records roughly 120,000 clones, 86% being singletons. The receptor's source is an adult who received the AZD1222 COVID-19 vaccine. This chain links TRBV3-1 (or the pseudogene TRBV3-2) with TRBJ2-5; D is undetermined. The sample was peripheral blood, taken 28 days after the second AZD1222 dose. CDR3 sequence reads: CASSQGKTAGYF. DNA for the CDR3: TGTGCCAGCAGCCAAGGGAAAACTGCCGGGTACTTC.